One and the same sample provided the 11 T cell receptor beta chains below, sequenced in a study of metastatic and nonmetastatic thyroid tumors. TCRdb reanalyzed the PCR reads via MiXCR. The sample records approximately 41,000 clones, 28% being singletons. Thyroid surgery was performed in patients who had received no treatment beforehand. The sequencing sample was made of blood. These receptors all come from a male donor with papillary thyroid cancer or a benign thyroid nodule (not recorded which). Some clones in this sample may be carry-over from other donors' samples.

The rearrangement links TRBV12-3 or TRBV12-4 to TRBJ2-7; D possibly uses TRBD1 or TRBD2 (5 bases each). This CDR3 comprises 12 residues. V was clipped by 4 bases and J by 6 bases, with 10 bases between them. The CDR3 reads CASSSREIEQYF. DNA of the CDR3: TGTGCCAGCAGTTCCAGGGAGATCGAGCAGTACTTC.

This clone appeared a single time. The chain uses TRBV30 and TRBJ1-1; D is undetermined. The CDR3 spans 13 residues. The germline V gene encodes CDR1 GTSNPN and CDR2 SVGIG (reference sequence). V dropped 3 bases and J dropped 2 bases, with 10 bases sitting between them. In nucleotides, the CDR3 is TGTGCCTGGAGGGGCCAGAGTAACACTGAAGCTTTCTTT. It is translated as CAWRGQSNTEAFF.

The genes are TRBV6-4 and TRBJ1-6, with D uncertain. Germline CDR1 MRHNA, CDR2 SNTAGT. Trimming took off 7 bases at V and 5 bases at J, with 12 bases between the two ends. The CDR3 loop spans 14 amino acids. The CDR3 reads CASTLRADNSPLHF. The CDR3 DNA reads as TGTGCCAGCACATTGAGGGCCGATAATTCACCCCTCCACTTT.

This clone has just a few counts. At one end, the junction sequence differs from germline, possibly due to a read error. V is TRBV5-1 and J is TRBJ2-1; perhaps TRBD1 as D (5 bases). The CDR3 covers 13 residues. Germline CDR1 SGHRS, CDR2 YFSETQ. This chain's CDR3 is CASSPQRGDDQFF. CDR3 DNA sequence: TGCGCCAGCAGCCCCCAAAGGGGTGATGATCAGTTCTTC.

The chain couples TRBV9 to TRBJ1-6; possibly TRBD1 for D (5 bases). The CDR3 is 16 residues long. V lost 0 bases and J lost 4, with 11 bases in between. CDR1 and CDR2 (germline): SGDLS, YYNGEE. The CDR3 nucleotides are TGTGCCAGCAGCGTAGCTCCGACAGAGTATAATTCACCCCTCCACTTT. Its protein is CASSVAPTEYNSPLHF.

As DNA, the CDR3 is TGTGCCAGCAGATTCGAATGGACCTACGAGCAGTACTTC. Its protein product is CASRFEWTYEQYF. The gene calls are TRBV5-4 and TRBJ2-7; no reliable D call. This CDR3 is built from 13 residues. The germline gives CDR1 SGHNT, CDR2 YYREEE (reference sequence). The V and J ends lost 5 bases and 2 bases respectively, with 11 bases between them.

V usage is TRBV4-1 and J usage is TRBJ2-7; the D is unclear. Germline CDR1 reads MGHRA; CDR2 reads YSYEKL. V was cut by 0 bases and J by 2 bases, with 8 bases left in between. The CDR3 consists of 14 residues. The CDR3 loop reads CASSQDTVPYEQYF. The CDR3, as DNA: TGCGCCAGCAGCCAAGATACGGTTCCCTACGAGCAGTACTTC.

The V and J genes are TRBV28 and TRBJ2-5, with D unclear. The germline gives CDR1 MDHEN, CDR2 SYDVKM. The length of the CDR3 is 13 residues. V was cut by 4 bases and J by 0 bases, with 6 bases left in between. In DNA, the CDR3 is TGTGCCAGCAGTTCCGGGTACCAAGAGACCCAGTACTTC. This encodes CASSSGYQETQYF.

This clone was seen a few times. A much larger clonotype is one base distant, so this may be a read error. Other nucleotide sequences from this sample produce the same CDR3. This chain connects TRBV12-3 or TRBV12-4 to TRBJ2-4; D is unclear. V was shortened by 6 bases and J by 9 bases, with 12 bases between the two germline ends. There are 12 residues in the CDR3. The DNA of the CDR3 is TGTGCCAGCAGATCTACTGGAAGCATTCAGTACTTC. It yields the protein CASRSTGSIQYF.

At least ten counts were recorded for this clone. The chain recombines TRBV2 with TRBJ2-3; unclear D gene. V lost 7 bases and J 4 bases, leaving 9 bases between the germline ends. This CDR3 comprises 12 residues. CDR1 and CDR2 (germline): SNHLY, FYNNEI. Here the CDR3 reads CASMLGADTQYF. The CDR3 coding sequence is TGTGCCAGCATGTTAGGTGCAGATACGCAGTATTTT.

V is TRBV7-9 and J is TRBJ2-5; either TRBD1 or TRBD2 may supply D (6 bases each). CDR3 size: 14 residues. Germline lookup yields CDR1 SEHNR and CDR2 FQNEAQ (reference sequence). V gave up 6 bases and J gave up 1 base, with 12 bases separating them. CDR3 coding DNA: TGTGCCAGCAGAATAGGGGGGTCCCAAGAGACCCAGTACTTC. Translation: CASRIGGSQETQYF.